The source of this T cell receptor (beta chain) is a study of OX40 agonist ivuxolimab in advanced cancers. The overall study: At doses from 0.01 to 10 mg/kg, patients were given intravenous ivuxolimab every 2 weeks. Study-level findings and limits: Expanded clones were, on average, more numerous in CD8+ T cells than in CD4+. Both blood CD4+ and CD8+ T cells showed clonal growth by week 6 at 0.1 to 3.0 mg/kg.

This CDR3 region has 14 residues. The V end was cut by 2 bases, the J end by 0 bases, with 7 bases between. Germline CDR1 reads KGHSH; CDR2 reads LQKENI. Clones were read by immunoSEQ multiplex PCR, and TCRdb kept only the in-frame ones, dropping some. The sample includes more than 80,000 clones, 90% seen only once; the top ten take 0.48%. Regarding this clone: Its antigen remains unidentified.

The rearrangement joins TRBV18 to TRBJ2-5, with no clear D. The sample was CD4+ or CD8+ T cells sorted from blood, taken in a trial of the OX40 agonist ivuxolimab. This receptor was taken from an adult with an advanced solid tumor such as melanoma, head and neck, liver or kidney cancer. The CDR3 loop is CASSPSSNQETQYF. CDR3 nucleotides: TGTGCCAGCTCACCAAGCAGCAACCAAGAGACCCAGTACTTC.